This passage covers 19 T cell receptor beta chains from one sample sequenced in a study of beta chain features in type 1 diabetes. Since all of the isolated RNA was reverse transcribed, expressed TCRB transcripts were what got sequenced. The data were produced by immunoSEQ multiplex PCR, yet TCRdb's version contains in-frame clones alone and is incomplete. Among almost 250,000 clones listed, 13% to 15% were seen once. The sequencing sample was made of naive CD4+ T cells from blood. These receptors originate from a woman aged 40 to 55 in good health.

The CDR3 DNA is TGCAGCGTTGCTGGGCGGGGGGGCGGAGCAGATACGCAGTATTTT. Translated: CSVAGRGGGADTQYF. The chain links TRBV29-1 to TRBJ2-3, with 9 bases lining up with TRBD2. The CDR3 contains 15 residues. Looked up from germline, CDR1 is SQVTM and CDR2 is ANQGSEA. V trimming: 4 bases; J trimming: 4 bases; junction bases outside the gene matches: 9.

The J gene is TRBJ1-6, the V gene TRBV7-2; 12 bases line up with TRBD1. The J segment lost 9 bases and the V segment lost 2 bases, leaving 11 bases of the junction unmatched. This CDR3 has 18 amino acids. Germline-derived CDR1 and CDR2 are SGHTA and FQGNSA. The CDR3 coding sequence is TGTGCCAGCAGCTTATCCTCAAGCGGGACAGGGGGCGGTTCACCCCTCCACTTT. Its translation is CASSLSSSGTGGGSPLHF. Full variable domain (missing parts from reference TRBV7-2 and TRBJ1-6): GAGVSQSPSNKVTEKGKDVELRCDPISGHTALYWYRQSLGQGLEFLIYFQGNSAPDKSGLPSDRFSAERTGGSVSTLTIQRTQQEDSAVYLCASSLSSSGTGGGSPLHFGNGTRLTVT.

This clone was counted between two and nine times. V gene TRBV4-1 combines with J gene TRBJ1-5, with TRBD1 matching 7 bases. CDR1 is MGHRA and CDR2 is YSYEKL in the germline V gene. This CDR3 spans 15 amino acids. Trimming at V came to 2 bases and at J to 1 base, leaving 2 bases not matched to a gene. CDR3 sequence: CASSQLQGSNQPQHF. The CDR3 DNA follows: TGCGCCAGCAGCCAACTACAGGGGAGCAATCAGCCCCAGCATTTT.

This clone was detected only a few times. This chain links TRBV7-9 with TRBJ2-5; TRBD2 aligns across 8 bases. Looked up from germline, CDR1 is SEHNR and CDR2 is FQNEAQ (reference sequence). V trimming: 4 bases; J trimming: 2 bases; junction bases outside the gene matches: 6. This CDR3 region has 15 residues. The CDR3 loop is CASSSRLAGQETQYF. In DNA, the CDR3 is TGTGCCAGCAGCTCCCGATTAGCGGGGCAAGAGACCCAGTACTTC.

This clone turned up a few times. This chain links TRBV7-9 with TRBJ2-1; TRBD1 is a possible D gene (6 bases). CDR3 length equals 15 residues. V shed 5 bases and J shed 0 bases, with 11 bases lying between them. Germline V CDR1 and CDR2: SEHNR, FQNEAQ (reference sequence). CDR3 in DNA: TGTGCCAGCAGCAAAACAGGGAGCTCCTACAATGAGCAGTTCTTC. This codes for CASSKTGSSYNEQFF.

This clone was picked up a small number of times. The chain couples TRBV6-1 to TRBJ1-6, with D uncertain. V lost 3 bases, J lost 8 bases, and 8 bases lay in between. The CDR3 is 13 residues long. Germline V lookup: CDR1 MNHNS, CDR2 SASEGT. CDR3 loop: CASSDKPDSPLHF. CDR3 nucleotides: TGTGCCAGCAGTGATAAACCGGATTCACCCCTCCACTTT.

The sample holds a few counts of this clone. CDR3 sequence reads: CASSRTGVTEAFF. The CDR3 nucleotides read TGCGCCAGCAGCCGGACAGGGGTCACTGAAGCTTTCTTT. The genes are TRBV5-1 and TRBJ1-1; TRBD1 matches at 9 bases. Trimming at V came to 4 bases and at J to 4 bases, leaving 2 bases not matched to a gene. In germline, CDR1 is SGHRS, CDR2 YFSETQ. This CDR3 has 13 residues.

On this clone itself: Other DNA sequences in the sample encode the same CDR3. The chain carries TRBV27 and TRBJ2-7; a weak D match, TRBD2 (5 bases). This CDR3 region has 14 residues. Deletions cut 4 bases from V and 2 bases from J, with 12 bases between. CDR1 is MNHEY and CDR2 is SMNVEV in the germline V gene (reference sequence). CDR3 loop: CASSSPGLPYEQYF. The CDR3 region has the DNA TGTGCCAGCAGTTCCCCAGGACTTCCCTACGAGCAGTACTTC.

This chain uses TRBV5-1 with TRBJ2-3, with 12 bases aligning to TRBD2. Germline CDR1 reads SGHRS; CDR2 reads YFSETQ. V dropped 4 bases and J dropped 2; count of bases not matched to a gene: 5. CDR3 size: 16 residues. CDR3 DNA sequence: TGCGCCAGCAGCCACGGACTAGCGGGGATCACAGATACGCAGTATTTT. Amino acids: CASSHGLAGITDTQYF.

The chain employs TRBV6-5 and TRBJ2-5; possibly TRBD1 for D (6 bases). With 6 bases removed from V and 5 bases from J, the gap between germline ends came to 13 bases. This CDR3 has 13 amino acids. Germline V gene lookup returns CDR1 MNHEY and CDR2 SVGAGI. The CDR3 region is CASRLQGSETQYF. The CDR3 bases are TGTGCCAGCAGATTACAGGGCTCTGAGACCCAGTACTTC.

The CDR3 DNA reads as TGTGCCACCAGCAGATTAGACACCGGGGAGCTGTTTTTT. Its protein is CATSRLDTGELFF. This chain links TRBV15 with TRBJ2-2; D gene uncertain. Germline CDR1 reads LNHNV; CDR2 reads YYDKDF (reference sequence). With 2 bases removed from V and 3 bases from J, the gap between germline ends came to 4 bases. This CDR3 has 13 amino acids.

This clone has only a few counts. The chain couples TRBV4-2 to TRBJ1-6; D is ambiguous. The germline CDR1 and CDR2 sequences are LGHNA and YNFKEQ. The CDR3 length is 14 residues. With 9 bases removed from V and 0 bases from J, the gap between germline ends came to 9 bases. The CDR3 sequence is CASKSSSYNSPLHF. CDR3 bases: TGTGCCAGTAAATCTAGCTCCTATAATTCACCCCTCCACTTT.

This chain joins TRBV4-3 and TRBJ2-1, with a weak D call TRBD2 (5 bases). Germline V gene data show CDR1 as LGHNA and CDR2 as YSLEER. CDR3 length: 13 amino acids. V lost 0 bases and J lost 13, with 13 bases in between. CDR3 nucleotides: TGCGCCAGCAGCCAAGATCCGGCTAGCTCACAGTTCTTC. Translated, it gives CASSQDPASSQFF.

This clone showed up just a few times. This chain connects TRBV9 to TRBJ1-6, with D uncertain. CDR3 length equals 15 residues. V was cut by 0 bases and J by 7 bases, with 11 bases left in between. The germline V gene has CDR1 SGDLS and CDR2 YYNGEE. Written as DNA, the CDR3 is TGTGCCAGCAGCGTAGGAGTCACTTCGAATTCACCCCTCCACTTT. Its protein is CASSVGVTSNSPLHF.

This clone appeared a few times. The gene calls are TRBV9 and TRBJ2-3, with TRBD2 as a possible D gene (6 bases). This CDR3 is built from 16 residues. The V end lost 0 bases, the J end lost 2 bases, and 13 bases lay between the germline ends. The germline CDR1 and CDR2 sequences are SGDLS and YYNGEE. The CDR3 protein is CASSVVGGEATDTQYF. CDR3 DNA sequence: TGTGCCAGCAGCGTAGTGGGCGGGGAGGCCACAGATACGCAGTATTTT.

The chain couples TRBV6-5 to TRBJ2-7; perhaps TRBD1 as D (7 bases). Per the germline V gene, CDR1 is MNHEY and CDR2 is SVGAGI. The length of the CDR3 is 12 residues. The V gene lost 8 bases and the J gene lost 2 bases, with 10 bases spanning the gap. For the CDR3, the DNA is TGTGCCAGCCGGGGGACAGCCTACGAGCAGTACTTC. Amino acids: CASRGTAYEQYF.

V usage is TRBV5-1 and J usage is TRBJ1-1; no clear D gene. The CDR3 consists of 14 residues. Germline V gives CDR1 SGHRS, CDR2 YFSETQ. The ends were cut back, 0 bases at V and 1 base at J, with 7 bases in the middle. In DNA form, the CDR3 reads TGCGCCAGCAGCTTGGTTCCATCGAACACTGAAGCTTTCTTT. Translating gives CASSLVPSNTEAFF. Based on the CDR3 plus reference TRBV5-1 and TRBJ1-1, the full variable domain is KAGVTQTPRYLIKTRGQQVTLSCSPISGHRSVSWYQQTPGQGLQFLFEYFSETQRNKGNFPGRFSGRQFSNSRSEMNVSTLELGDSALYLCASSLVPSNTEAFFGQGTRLTVV.

In this sample, this clone turned up many times. The V call is TRBV7-9, the J call TRBJ1-5; unclear D gene. The CDR3 is made up of 18 amino acids. V dropped 7 bases and J dropped 0 bases, with 22 bases sitting between them. CDR1 is SEHNR, CDR2 FQNEAQ, per germline (reference sequence). DNA for the CDR3: TGTGCCAGCACCTCGGGCCGGGGAATTCGGGATAGCAATCAGCCCCAGCATTTT. Its translation: CASTSGRGIRDSNQPQHF.

This clone was detected a few times. The rearrangement links TRBV23-1 to TRBJ1-1; perhaps TRBD1 as D (5 bases). TRBV23-1 is classed as an ORF, of uncertain function. The CDR3 loop spans 17 amino acids. V shed 0 bases and J shed 4 bases, with 18 bases lying between them. The chain's CDR3 is CASSQSVRWPQGTEAFF. For the CDR3, the DNA is TGCGCCAGCAGTCAATCCGTCAGGTGGCCTCAGGGCACTGAAGCTTTCTTT.